These 9 T cell receptor beta chains came from one sample sequenced in a study of response to subunit inactivated influenza vaccine. TCRdb re-analysed the RT-PCR reads in MiXCR, keeping a single row per CDR3 protein. The repertoire includes about 240,000 distinct CDR3 sequences, 9.5% to 15% of them detected once, and 7.8% sits in the top ten. The source was non-naive T cells sorted from PBMCs, collected approximately 15 days before vaccination. The receptors were sampled from a man aged 45-60 years who received an inactivated influenza vaccine.

This clonotype occurred a few times. The chain carries TRBV4-1 and TRBJ2-4, with D unclear. CDR1 is MGHRA, CDR2 YSYEKL, per germline. This CDR3 spans 14 amino acids. Trimming removed 3 bases at V and 0 bases at J, with 6 bases between. CDR3 sequence (DNA): TGCGCCAGCAGCCACCCCCCAGCCAAAAACATTCAGTACTTC. This translates into CASSHPPAKNIQYF.

This clonotype occurred a few times. V is TRBV29-1 and J is TRBJ2-1; 8 bases are a match to TRBD2. V lost 6 bases and J lost 5; bases outside the gene matches: 9. This CDR3 region has 14 residues. From germline, CDR1 is SQVTM and CDR2 ANQGSEA. DNA for the CDR3: TGCAGCGTGCGGCGCGGGGGGTGGGACAATGAGCAGTTCTTC. Translating gives CSVRRGGWDNEQFF.

This chain joins TRBV11-1 and TRBJ2-7; possible D gene TRBD1, 6 bases. The CDR3 has 18 residues. Trimming removed 3 bases at V and 3 bases at J, with 24 bases between. Looked up from germline, CDR1 is SGHAT and CDR2 is FQDESV (reference sequence). The CDR3 region has the DNA TGTGCCAGCAGCTTTTATGGACGGACAGCGTGGGGAAACTACGAGCAGTACTTC. This codes for CASSFYGRTAWGNYEQYF.

The table lists this clonotype with a few counts. This chain links TRBV20-1 with TRBJ2-1; no definite D call. V was pared by 7 bases and J by 0 bases, with 13 bases between. Germline V lookup: CDR1 DFQATT, CDR2 SNEGSKA (reference sequence). There are 14 residues in the CDR3. The CDR3 coding sequence is TGCAGTGTAATCCCGGGTAGCTCCTACAATGAGCAGTTCTTC. Its protein is CSVIPGSSYNEQFF.

This clonotype has only one observation. The J gene is TRBJ1-2, the V gene TRBV29-1; D gene ambiguous. The CDR3 is 12 residues long. Germline V gene lookup returns CDR1 SQVTM and CDR2 ANQGSEA. The V gene lost 1 base and the J gene lost 7 bases, with 10 bases spanning the gap. The CDR3 sequence: CSVEAERGGYTF. The CDR3 bases are TGCAGCGTTGAAGCAGAACGCGGTGGCTACACCTTC.

This clonotype was seen only a few times. This chain joins TRBV4-2 and TRBJ2-1, with D hard to call. Germline CDR1 and CDR2: LGHNA and YNFKEQ. CDR3 size: 13 residues. V was clipped by 0 bases and J by 9 bases, with 9 bases between them. The CDR3 is CASSQDWNSEQFF. The CDR3 DNA sequence: TGTGCCAGCAGCCAAGATTGGAACAGTGAGCAGTTCTTC.

The rearrangement joins TRBV5-1 to TRBJ1-6, with D hard to call. The CDR3 has 13 amino acids. CDR1 SGHRS and CDR2 YFSETQ come from the germline V gene. With 0 bases removed from V and 10 bases from J, the gap between germline ends came to 8 bases. The CDR3 DNA is TGCGCCAGCAGCTTGGATGGGTACTCACCCCTCCACTTT. As protein: CASSLDGYSPLHF. Using reference TRBV5-1 and TRBJ1-6 for the parts outside the CDR3, the full variable domain is KAGVTQTPRYLIKTRGQQVTLSCSPISGHRSVSWYQQTPGQGLQFLFEYFSETQRNKGNFPGRFSGRQFSNSRSEMNVSTLELGDSALYLCASSLDGYSPLHFGNGTRLTVT.

This clonotype appeared a few times. The gene calls are TRBV20-1 and TRBJ1-1, with 7 nucleotides matching TRBD1. Germline CDR1 and CDR2: DFQATT and SNEGSKA (reference sequence). The CDR3 runs 17 residues. After removal of 3 bases from V and 0 bases from J, the junction contained 13 bases not matched to a gene. CDR3 in DNA: TGCAGTGCTAGCCCCACTTCGGGACAGAGCATGAACACTGAAGCTTTCTTT. It encodes CSASPTSGQSMNTEAFF.

This clonotype was recorded many times. This sequence joins TRBV12-3 or TRBV12-4 and TRBJ1-5; no reliable D call. This CDR3 has 14 residues. The ends were cut back, 4 bases at V and 7 bases at J, with 14 bases in the middle. CDR3 sequence reads: CASSWAGNGQPQHF. For the CDR3, the DNA is TGTGCCAGCAGTTGGGCAGGCAACGGACAGCCCCAGCATTTT.